This is a list of T cell receptor beta chains from one sample in a study of OX40 agonist ivuxolimab in advanced cancers. The protocol was immunoSEQ multiplex PCR, while the TCRdb copy is restricted to in-frame clones and leaves out a portion. The table includes about 30,000 clones, 74% detected once. The sequencing here drew on CD4+ or CD8+ T cells sorted from blood, taken in a trial of the OX40 agonist ivuxolimab. The receptors were gathered from an adult with an advanced solid tumor such as melanoma, head and neck, liver or kidney cancer. Both conserved end residues are part of each CDR3.

TRBV11-3	TRBJ1-3	CASSGGTGGGNTIYF
TRBV5-8	TRBJ2-6	CASSFGNSGANVLTF
TRBV5-6	TRBJ1-3	CASSWGQGFSGNTIYF
TRBV19	TRBJ1-2	CASSPQTGYNGHTF
TRBV5-1	TRBJ1-2	CASSAENYGYTF
TRBV18	TRBJ1-4	CASSRDSGINEKLFF
TRBV30	TRBJ2-2	CAWSGGRSNTGELFF
TRBV5-1	TRBJ2-3	CASSFSDPGDTQYF
TRBV29-1	TRBJ1-1	CSVETTGEKTEAFF
TRBV7-9	TRBJ2-2	CASSPRTSGGAITGELFF
TRBV5-1	TRBJ2-5	CASSISGGPYQETQYF
TRBV7-9	TRBJ1-4	CASSLDGNNEKLFF
TRBV11-2	TRBJ2-3	CASSFSTPSTDTQYF
TRBV11-2	TRBJ2-2	CASSTLQGPNTGELFF
TRBV25-1	TRBJ1-4	CASSEYLGGGTNEKLFF
TRBV6-1	TRBJ2-5	CASKDSLETQYF
TRBV5-1	TRBJ1-2	CASSLAPGPNYGYTF
TRBV29-1	TRBJ1-1	CSSRNGEITEAFF
TRBV5-1	TRBJ2-2	CASSSRRTSGATGELFF
TRBV9	TRBJ1-1	CASTRGEGAEAFF
TRBV9	TRBJ1-2	CASSVGDTNYGYTF
TRBV9	TRBJ1-6	CASGTAYNSPLHF
TRBV11-3	TRBJ2-2	CASSPPWGELFF
TRBV5-1	TRBJ1-2	CASSDTASGLGYTF
TRBV29-1	TRBJ1-3	CSVEVRGAGNTIYF
TRBV7-6	TRBJ2-3	CASSAGSGGAADTQYF
TRBV7-8	TRBJ2-1	CASSLDGRRAPKQFF
TRBV6-5	TRBJ1-5	CASSYTWDRGVQPQHF
TRBV7-9	TRBJ2-1	CASSLAVNEQFF
TRBV5-1	TRBJ1-2	CASSLAVGQGLGYTF
TRBV6-5	TRBJ2-7	CASSSGRTYEQYF
TRBV5-4	TRBJ2-3	CASSINPGTTSTDTQYF
TRBV5-6	TRBJ1-6	CASSLEAESSYNSPLHF
TRBV12-5	TRBJ1-3	CASGPPRTGRNTIYF